This T cell receptor beta chain was recorded in a study of T cell repertoires in cytomegalovirus infection. Across the study: It was the public TCR beta signatures that indicated both CMV infection and matching HLA type.

CDR1 and CDR2 from the germline V gene are MDHEN and SYDVKM. CDR3 length: 12 residues. With 7 bases removed from V and 5 bases from J, the gap between germline ends came to 8 bases. TCRdb reprocessed the reads with MiXCR, giving one entry per CDR3 protein. The sample holds more than 95,000 distinct CDR3 sequences, 30% to 40% seen once. Only a few counts were recorded for this clonotype. Its cognate antigen is unknown. This sample comprised CD8+ T cells from cultured PBMCs, obtained from culture after CMV antigen stimulation. This chain connects TRBV28 to TRBJ1-4; D is ambiguous. This clonotype originated in a human donor in good health (CMV status not recorded). Some clones in this sample may be carry-over from other donors' samples. The CDR3 nucleotides are TGTGCCAGCACAGAGCCCAATGAAAAACTGTTTTTT. Its translation: CASTEPNEKLFF.